This TCR beta chain was documented in a study of shared clonotypes between healthy human individuals. General observations from the study: Between a handful of donors, naive CD4 clonotypes were shared at a level of about 5%.

CDR1 is SQVTM and CDR2 is ANQGSEA in the germline V gene. There are 15 residues in the CDR3. The germline V and J ends were trimmed by 1 base and 0 bases, with 13 bases remaining between them. Assay used: immunoSEQ multiplex PCR; TCRdb lists only in-frame clones, some missing. The sample has over 2,000,000 clones, over 85% seen once. In the case of this clone: Its antigen is currently unknown.

CD45RO negativity and positive selection for CCR7 defined naive CD8 cells, a population that excluded terminally differentiated effector memory CD45RA+ cells. Those who donated were healthy HIV-negative adults, with no recent acute infections or vaccinations reported. This receptor was identified in a man between 18 and 35 years old in good health. Some clones in this sample may be carry-over from other donors' samples. The specimen sequenced was naive CD8+ T cells from PBMCs. The gene calls are TRBV29-1 and TRBJ2-7; tentative D call: TRBD2 (6 bases). The CDR3 nucleotides are TGCAGCGTTGAAGGCTGGGGCGGGATCTCCTACGAGCAGTACTTC. Translated: CSVEGWGGISYEQYF.